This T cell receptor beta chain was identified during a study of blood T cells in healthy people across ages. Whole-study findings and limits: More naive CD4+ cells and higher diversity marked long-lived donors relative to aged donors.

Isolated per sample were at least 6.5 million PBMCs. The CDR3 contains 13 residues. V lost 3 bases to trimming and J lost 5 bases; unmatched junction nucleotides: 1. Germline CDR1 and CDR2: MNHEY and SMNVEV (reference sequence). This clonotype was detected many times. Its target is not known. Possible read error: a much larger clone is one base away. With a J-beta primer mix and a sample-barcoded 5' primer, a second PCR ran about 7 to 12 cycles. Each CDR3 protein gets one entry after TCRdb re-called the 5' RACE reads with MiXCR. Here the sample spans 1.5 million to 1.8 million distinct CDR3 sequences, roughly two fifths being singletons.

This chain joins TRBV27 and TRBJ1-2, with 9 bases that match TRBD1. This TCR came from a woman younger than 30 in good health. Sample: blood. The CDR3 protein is CASSFGTGYGYTF. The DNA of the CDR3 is TGTGCCAGCAGTTTCGGGACAGGGTATGGCTACACCTTC.